This TCR beta chain was documented in a study of OX40 agonist ivuxolimab in advanced cancers. V was shortened by 7 bases and J by 1 base, with 10 bases between the two germline ends. Germline CDR1 SGHTA, CDR2 FQGTGA. The CDR3 sequence is 13 residues long. The data were produced by immunoSEQ multiplex PCR, yet TCRdb's version contains in-frame clones alone and is incomplete. The sample holds under 60,000 clones, around four fifths seen once. The sequenced sample was CD4+ or CD8+ T cells sorted from blood, obtained in a trial of the OX40 agonist ivuxolimab. V and J are TRBV7-3 and TRBJ1-1; D remains unclear. The sequence was obtained from an adult with an advanced solid tumor such as melanoma, head and neck, liver or kidney cancer. The CDR3 bases are TGTGCCAGCAAGCGGGGTGGGAACACTGAAGCTTTCTTT. It yields the protein CASKRGGNTEAFF.